This TCR beta chain originates from a study of shared clonotypes between healthy human individuals. Naivety among CD8 cells was defined by CD45RO negativity and positive CCR7 selection, thereby excluding terminally differentiated effector memory CD45RA+ cells. The assay was immunoSEQ multiplex PCR, and TCRdb's table has in-frame clones only and misses some. This sample carries some 2,000,000 clones, 85% to 95% of them seen once, and the ten largest clones take roughly 1.1%. The J segment lost 8 bases and the V segment lost 3 bases, leaving 5 bases of the junction unmatched. In germline, CDR1 is LNHDA, CDR2 SQIVND (reference sequence). CDR3 length: 16 amino acids. This clone has a single count.

The chain is built from TRBV19 and TRBJ1-6; 12 nucleotides agree with TRBD1. Sequencing input: naive CD8+ T cells sorted from blood. The sequence was obtained from a young man in good health. CDR3 protein: CASSISGTGGYSPLHF. CDR3 nucleotides: TGTGCCAGTAGTATCAGCGGGACAGGGGGCTATTCACCCCTCCACTTT.